A selection of T cell receptor beta chains follows, all from one sample in a study of OX40 agonist ivuxolimab in advanced cancers. Libraries were prepared by immunoSEQ multiplex PCR; TCRdb keeps only in-frame clonotypes and omits some of them. The profile shows 78,000 or so clones, approximately 90% of them singletons. Material: CD4+ or CD8+ T cells sorted from blood, obtained in a trial of the OX40 agonist ivuxolimab. The receptors shown here come from an adult with an advanced solid tumor such as melanoma, head and neck, liver or kidney cancer. Each CDR3 is given with its conserved first and last residue. The D gene is left open where the match is weak. Clone size appears in some rows only: once, few, many, or a class for an expanded clone.

V gene: TRBV10-3; J gene: TRBJ2-7; D gene: TRBD1; clone size: NA; CDR3 protein: CAISGSGQGTTYEQYF; CDR3 DNA: TGTGCCATCAGTGGATCCGGACAGGGGACGACCTACGAGCAGTACTTC
V gene: TRBV19; J gene: TRBJ1-3; D gene: NA; clone size: NA; CDR3 protein: CASSPMGNTIYF; CDR3 DNA: TGTGCCAGTAGCCCAATGGGGAACACCATATATTTT
V gene: TRBV6-1; J gene: TRBJ2-7; D gene: TRBD1; clone size: NA; CDR3 protein: CASSLTGGLPYEQYF; CDR3 DNA: TGTGCCAGCAGCTTGACAGGGGGATTACCCTACGAGCAGTACTTC
V gene: TRBV28; J gene: TRBJ2-6; D gene: NA; clone size: NA; CDR3 protein: CASSTIGRSGANVLTF; CDR3 DNA: TGTGCCAGCAGTACAATCGGGCGGTCTGGGGCCAACGTCCTGACTTTC
V gene: TRBV19; J gene: TRBJ2-4; D gene: TRBD2; clone size: NA; CDR3 protein: CASSIVASGRSSAKNIQYF; CDR3 DNA: TGTGCCAGTAGTATAGTGGCTAGCGGGAGGTCTTCGGCCAAAAACATTCAGTACTTC
V gene: TRBV10-3; J gene: TRBJ1-2; D gene: TRBD1; clone size: few; CDR3 protein: CAISESGQGNYGYTF; CDR3 DNA: TGTGCCATCAGTGAGTCGGGACAGGGAAACTATGGCTACACCTTC
V gene: TRBV28; J gene: TRBJ1-1; D gene: NA; clone size: NA; CDR3 protein: CASSLPTGFGTEAFF; CDR3 DNA: TGTGCCAGCAGTTTACCTACAGGTTTCGGCACTGAAGCTTTCTTT
V gene: TRBV5-1; J gene: TRBJ2-7; D gene: TRBD2; clone size: few; CDR3 protein: CASSPTGTSYDEQYF; CDR3 DNA: TGCGCCAGCAGTCCGACGGGGACTAGCTATGACGAGCAGTACTTC
V gene: TRBV28; J gene: TRBJ2-3; D gene: NA; clone size: NA; CDR3 protein: CASSLSSAGTDTQYF; CDR3 DNA: TGTGCCAGCAGTCTTTCTAGCGCAGGCACAGATACGCAGTATTTT
V gene: TRBV10-1; J gene: TRBJ1-1; D gene: NA; clone size: few; CDR3 protein: CASKRSAGNTEAFF; CDR3 DNA: TGCGCCAGCAAAAGGTCCGCAGGGAACACTGAAGCTTTCTTT
V gene: TRBV29-1; J gene: TRBJ2-7; D gene: TRBD1; clone size: NA; CDR3 protein: CSGGTGFDEQYF; CDR3 DNA: TGCAGCGGCGGGACAGGGTTCGACGAGCAGTACTTC
V gene: TRBV9; J gene: TRBJ2-1; D gene: TRBD2; clone size: NA; CDR3 protein: CASSVVSGLAGVEQFF; CDR3 DNA: TGTGCCAGCAGCGTGGTCTCGGGACTAGCGGGAGTTGAGCAGTTCTTC
V gene: TRBV28; J gene: TRBJ2-1; D gene: NA; clone size: NA; CDR3 protein: CASRVRDIPYNEQFF; CDR3 DNA: TGTGCCAGCAGAGTCCGGGACATTCCGTACAATGAGCAGTTCTTC
V gene: TRBV18; J gene: TRBJ1-1; D gene: NA; clone size: NA; CDR3 protein: CASSPITQGTEAFF; CDR3 DNA: TGTGCCAGCTCACCGATTACACAGGGAACTGAAGCTTTCTTT
V gene: TRBV9; J gene: TRBJ1-4; D gene: NA; clone size: NA; CDR3 protein: CASSGPRDEKLFF; CDR3 DNA: TGTGCCAGCAGCGGCCCTCGCGACGAAAAACTGTTTTTT
V gene: TRBV12-5; J gene: TRBJ2-7; D gene: NA; clone size: NA; CDR3 protein: CASGRLSSYEQYF; CDR3 DNA: TGTGCTAGTGGTCGACTGTCCTCCTACGAGCAGTACTTC
V gene: TRBV21-1; J gene: TRBJ1-5; D gene: NA; clone size: NA; CDR3 protein: CASSKLPNSNQPQHF; CDR3 DNA: TGTGCCAGCAGCAAATTGCCAAATAGCAATCAGCCCCAGCATTTT
V gene: TRBV5-4; J gene: TRBJ2-2; D gene: NA; clone size: NA; CDR3 protein: CASSPQPARVNTGELFF; CDR3 DNA: TGTGCCAGCAGCCCCCAGCCGGCCAGAGTGAACACCGGGGAGCTGTTTTTT
V gene: TRBV4-2; J gene: TRBJ1-1; D gene: TRBD1; clone size: NA; CDR3 protein: CASSQDMEQGEMSQHYTEAFF; CDR3 DNA: TGTGCCAGCAGCCAAGATATGGAGCAGGGGGAAATGTCCCAACATTACACTGAAGCTTTCTTT
V gene: TRBV19; J gene: TRBJ2-5; D gene: NA; clone size: NA; CDR3 protein: CASSILGFQETQYF; CDR3 DNA: TGTGCCAGTAGTATCCTAGGGTTCCAAGAGACCCAGTACTTC
V gene: TRBV2; J gene: TRBJ2-7; D gene: TRBD2; clone size: NA; CDR3 protein: CAGGQPSSGSYEQYF; CDR3 DNA: TGTGCCGGCGGCCAGCCTTCTAGCGGGAGCTACGAGCAGTACTTC
V gene: TRBV18; J gene: TRBJ2-7; D gene: NA; clone size: NA; CDR3 protein: CASSPSQNSYEQYF; CDR3 DNA: TGTGCCAGCTCACCTAGTCAAAACTCCTACGAGCAGTACTTC
V gene: TRBV11-2; J gene: TRBJ2-7; D gene: TRBD2; clone size: NA; CDR3 protein: CASSLLQTSGSYEQYF; CDR3 DNA: TGTGCCAGCAGCTTATTGCAGACTAGCGGGAGTTACGAGCAGTACTTC
V gene: TRBV11-2; J gene: TRBJ2-1; D gene: TRBD2; clone size: once; CDR3 protein: CASRNLAGVGNEQFF; CDR3 DNA: TGTGCCAGCAGAAATCTAGCGGGAGTAGGAAATGAGCAGTTCTTC
V gene: TRBV6-5; J gene: TRBJ1-1; D gene: TRBD1; clone size: NA; CDR3 protein: CASRGQGSNTEAFF; CDR3 DNA: TGTGCCAGCAGGGGACAGGGATCGAACACTGAAGCTTTCTTT
V gene: TRBV27; J gene: TRBJ1-3; D gene: NA; clone size: NA; CDR3 protein: CASSLTMGNTIYF; CDR3 DNA: TGTGCCAGCAGTTTAACGATGGGAAACACCATATATTTT
V gene: TRBV11-2; J gene: TRBJ2-3; D gene: TRBD2; clone size: NA; CDR3 protein: CASSLPTSGAADTQYF; CDR3 DNA: TGTGCCAGCAGCTTACCCACTAGCGGGGCGGCGGATACGCAGTATTTT
V gene: TRBV21-1; J gene: TRBJ2-1; D gene: NA; clone size: NA; CDR3 protein: CASNKGWLASGRYAEQFF; CDR3 DNA: TGTGCCAGCAACAAGGGCTGGTTGGCTAGCGGGAGGTATGCTGAGCAGTTCTTC
V gene: TRBV11-2; J gene: TRBJ1-6; D gene: NA; clone size: NA; CDR3 protein: CASSLSSGNSPLHF; CDR3 DNA: TGTGCCAGCAGCTTATCGTCAGGGAATTCACCCCTCCACTTT
V gene: TRBV13; J gene: TRBJ1-5; D gene: NA; clone size: NA; CDR3 protein: CASSLSRENQPQHF; CDR3 DNA: TGTGCCAGCAGCTTGTCCAGGGAAAATCAGCCCCAGCATTTT
V gene: TRBV5-8; J gene: TRBJ2-1; D gene: TRBD2; clone size: NA; CDR3 protein: CASSPRSGGYNEQFF; CDR3 DNA: TGTGCCAGCAGTCCCCGTAGCGGGGGCTACAATGAGCAGTTCTTC
V gene: TRBV6-6; J gene: TRBJ2-5; D gene: TRBD2; clone size: NA; CDR3 protein: CASRKREAGETQYF; CDR3 DNA: TGTGCCAGCCGAAAGCGGGAGGCAGGAGAGACCCAGTACTTC
V gene: TRBV19; J gene: TRBJ1-2; D gene: NA; clone size: NA; CDR3 protein: CASSPRTTVNYGYTF; CDR3 DNA: TGTGCCAGTAGTCCCCGGACGACAGTAAACTATGGCTACACCTTC
V gene: TRBV10-1; J gene: TRBJ1-1; D gene: NA; clone size: NA; CDR3 protein: CAKTRQSMNTEAFF; CDR3 DNA: TGCGCCAAAACCAGACAGTCGATGAACACTGAAGCTTTCTTT
V gene: TRBV2; J gene: TRBJ1-1; D gene: NA; clone size: NA; CDR3 protein: CASNQQGGTEAFF; CDR3 DNA: TGTGCCAGCAACCAACAGGGAGGCACTGAAGCTTTCTTT
V gene: TRBV5-8; J gene: TRBJ2-5; D gene: TRBD1; clone size: NA; CDR3 protein: CASSKGQGKTQYF; CDR3 DNA: TGTGCCAGCAGCAAGGGACAGGGGAAGACCCAGTACTTC
V gene: TRBV7-2; J gene: TRBJ2-2; D gene: TRBD1; clone size: NA; CDR3 protein: CASSTRQGPKRSNTGELFF; CDR3 DNA: TGTGCCAGCAGCACCAGACAGGGTCCCAAGCGGTCGAACACCGGGGAGCTGTTTTTT
V gene: TRBV7-2; J gene: TRBJ1-4; D gene: TRBD1; clone size: NA; CDR3 protein: CASKGQGAPNEKLFF; CDR3 DNA: TGTGCCAGCAAGGGACAGGGGGCACCTAATGAAAAACTGTTTTTT
V gene: TRBV21-1; J gene: TRBJ1-2; D gene: NA; clone size: NA; CDR3 protein: CASSHPGRRNGYTF; CDR3 DNA: TGTGCCAGCTCCCATCCGGGGAGGAGGAATGGCTACACCTTC
V gene: TRBV6-1; J gene: TRBJ1-3; D gene: NA; clone size: NA; CDR3 protein: CASSPQGSGNTIYF; CDR3 DNA: TGTGCCAGCAGCCCCCAGGGCTCTGGAAACACCATATATTTT
V gene: TRBV9; J gene: TRBJ2-5; D gene: TRBD2; clone size: NA; CDR3 protein: CASSRRTSGGIDQETQYF; CDR3 DNA: TGTGCCAGCAGCAGGAGGACTAGCGGGGGCATCGACCAAGAGACCCAGTACTTC
V gene: TRBV7-7; J gene: TRBJ2-5; D gene: TRBD2; clone size: NA; CDR3 protein: CASSLGLAGSETQYF; CDR3 DNA: TGTGCCAGCAGCTTGGGACTAGCGGGATCGGAGACCCAGTACTTC
V gene: TRBV14; J gene: TRBJ2-1; D gene: TRBD2; clone size: NA; CDR3 protein: CASSQEGTSTYNEQFF; CDR3 DNA: TGTGCCAGCAGCCAAGAAGGGACTAGCACCTACAATGAGCAGTTCTTC
V gene: TRBV20-1; J gene: TRBJ2-1; D gene: TRBD1; clone size: once; CDR3 protein: CSANRGGVFF; CDR3 DNA: TGCAGTGCCAACAGGGGTGGGGTTTTCTTC